The 32 T cell receptor beta chains in this list originate from one sample, sequenced in a study of T cells in tumors and immune-related adverse events. Clones were sequenced by immunoSEQ multiplex PCR, and TCRdb holds only the in-frame ones, with some missing. Of about 22,000 clones detected, about 89% appear once; the ten largest clones hold 1.1% to 1.5%. This material consisted of lymph node tissue, taken from a patient treated with anti-PD-1 therapy. All receptors derive from a female donor with metastatic renal cell carcinoma.

The gene calls are TRBV9 and TRBJ1-3; the D is unclear. Trimming shortened V by 0 bases and J by 1 base, and 8 bases separated the two germline ends. Germline CDR1 reads SGDLS; CDR2 reads YYNGEE. This CDR3 region has 15 residues. The CDR3 coding sequence is TGTGCCAGCAGCGTAGGGTCAGTTTCTGGAAACACCATATATTTT. Translated, it gives CASSVGSVSGNTIYF.

CDR3 nucleotides: TGTGCCAGCAGAGAGACAGTTTCCTACGAGCAGTACTTC. Amino acids: CASRETVSYEQYF. The chain has TRBV2 and TRBJ2-7; maybe TRBD1 (5 bases). Germline V gene data show CDR1 as SNHLY and CDR2 as FYNNEI. Trimming stripped 6 bases from V and 1 base from J, with 10 bases between. This CDR3 has 13 amino acids.

The chain joins TRBV4-3 to TRBJ1-1; 8 nucleotides line up with TRBD1. Looked up from germline, CDR1 is LGHNA and CDR2 is YSLEER. Trimming removed 0 bases from V and 11 bases from J; junction bases left unmatched: 5. CDR3 size: 13 residues. This chain's CDR3 is CASSQDEYRGAFF. In nucleotides, the CDR3 is TGCGCCAGCAGCCAAGATGAGTACAGGGGGGCTTTCTTT.

The chain has TRBV11-2 and TRBJ2-1; D is unclear. This CDR3 has 13 residues. CDR1 is SGHAT and CDR2 is FQNNGV in the germline V gene. Trimming took off 1 base at V and 7 bases at J, with 8 bases between the two ends. CDR3 in amino acids: CASSLVMRNEQFF. CDR3 sequence (DNA): TGTGCCAGCAGCTTAGTGATGCGGAATGAGCAGTTCTTC.

This clone was detected only once. This chain connects TRBV27 to TRBJ2-2; D is unclear. The CDR3 spans 13 residues. CDR1 MNHEY and CDR2 SMNVEV come from the germline V gene (reference sequence). Between the trimmed V and J ends, which lost 9 bases and 1 base, there was a span of 9 bases. The CDR3 region is CASGRQNTGELFF. In DNA, the CDR3 is TGTGCCAGTGGCCGACAGAACACCGGGGAGCTGTTTTTT.

The gene calls are TRBV28 and TRBJ1-4; TRBD1 aligns across 9 bases. This CDR3 contains 16 residues. Germline V gene sequence: CDR1 MDHEN, CDR2 SYDVKM. The J segment lost 0 bases and the V segment lost 6 bases, leaving 5 bases of the junction unmatched. For the CDR3, the DNA is TGTGCCAGCAGCGACAGGGGGTCGGCAACTAATGAAAAACTGTTTTTT. This translates into CASSDRGSATNEKLFF. Combining the CDR3 with reference TRBV28 and TRBJ1-4 gives the whole variable domain DVKVTQSSRYLVKRTGEKVFLECVQDMDHENMFWYRQDPGLGLRLIYFSYDVKMKEKGDIPEGYSVSREKKERFSLILESASTNQTSMYLCASSDRGSATNEKLFFGSGTQLSVL.

This chain links TRBV9 with TRBJ1-3; unclear D gene. The CDR3 consists of 16 residues. Trimming removed 0 bases from V and 0 bases from J, with 10 bases in between. Looked up from germline, CDR1 is SGDLS and CDR2 is YYNGEE. The CDR3 nucleotides are TGTGCCAGCAGCGTAGGGTTAGGCTCCTCTGGAAACACCATATATTTT. It translates to CASSVGLGSSGNTIYF.

The genes are TRBV11-1 and TRBJ1-4; D possibly corresponds to TRBD1 (6 bases). Trimming shortened V by 1 base and J by 3 bases, and 9 bases separated the two germline ends. This CDR3 has 15 amino acids. Looked up from germline, CDR1 is SGHAT and CDR2 is FQDESV (reference sequence). The CDR3: CASSLGGLANEKLFF. The DNA of the CDR3 is TGTGCCAGCAGCTTAGGGGGGCTGGCTAATGAAAAACTGTTTTTT.

The gene calls are TRBV7-9 and TRBJ1-1, with 8 bases matching TRBD1. The CDR3 is made up of 18 amino acids. With 2 bases clipped from V and 3 bases from J, the junction kept 14 bases outside the gene matches. Looked up from germline, CDR1 is SEHNR and CDR2 is FQNEAQ (reference sequence). The CDR3 DNA reads TGTGCCAGCAGCTTACTAATCGAGACAGGGGTACGGGACACTGAAGCTTTCTTT. This codes for CASSLLIETGVRDTEAFF. Full variable domain (rest looked up from reference TRBV7-9 and TRBJ1-1): DTGVSQNPRHKITKRGQNVTFRCDPISEHNRLYWYRQTLGQGPEFLTYFQNEAQLEKSRLLSDRFSAERPKGSFSTLEIQRTEQGDSAMYLCASSLLIETGVRDTEAFFGQGTRLTVV.

The chain carries TRBV6-6 and TRBJ1-1; tentative D call: TRBD1 (5 bases). There are 12 residues in the CDR3. Between the trimmed V and J ends, which lost 4 bases and 5 bases, there was a span of 8 bases. Germline-derived CDR1 and CDR2 are MNHNY and SVGAGI (reference sequence). This CDR3 is CASSFKGTEAFF. The CDR3 DNA reads TGTGCCAGCAGTTTTAAGGGGACTGAAGCTTTCTTT.

The chain links TRBV2 to TRBJ2-4; TRBD2 matches at 7 bases. The CDR3 has 14 residues. Per the germline V gene, CDR1 is SNHLY and CDR2 is FYNNEI. V shed 8 bases, J shed 6 bases, and the junction held 10 bases outside the gene matches. The chain's CDR3 is CASHLGGAGNIQYF. The CDR3 bases are TGTGCCAGCCACCTGGGAGGGGCCGGAAACATTCAGTACTTC.

The V and J genes are TRBV27 and TRBJ1-2, with TRBD1 matching 7 bases. V gave up 6 bases and J gave up 4 bases; unmatched junction bases: 5. The CDR3 runs to 13 residues. Germline CDR1 and CDR2: MNHEY and SMNVEV (reference sequence). The CDR3 loop reads CASSPTGTYGYTF. Here the CDR3 DNA reads TGTGCCAGCAGCCCGACAGGGACCTATGGCTACACCTTC.

The chain has TRBV5-6 and TRBJ1-4; D is ambiguous. V was pared by 0 bases and J by 8 bases, with 5 bases between. Germline lookup yields CDR1 SGHDT and CDR2 YYEEEE. CDR3 length: 12 residues. The CDR3 DNA follows: TGTGCCAGCAGCTTGGTTTCAGAAAAACTGTTTTTT. This gives the protein CASSLVSEKLFF. The full variable domain, with the rest looked up from reference TRBV5-6 and TRBJ1-4, is DAGVTQSPTHLIKTRGQQVTLRCSPKSGHDTVSWYQQALGQGPQFIFQYYEEEERQRGNFPDRFSGHQFPNYSSELNVNALLLGDSALYLCASSLVSEKLFFGSGTQLSVL.

This clone came up once. V and J are TRBV10-1 and TRBJ2-5; perhaps TRBD2 as D (5 bases). The CDR3 extends over 15 amino acids. V was clipped by 2 bases and J by 5 bases, with 15 bases between them. Germline CDR1 reads WNHNN; CDR2 reads SYGVQD (reference sequence). The DNA of the CDR3 is TGCGCCAGCAGTGAGGGGTTGGGAACGGGGGAGACCCAGTACTTC. This gives the protein CASSEGLGTGETQYF.

The chain links TRBV14 to TRBJ2-5; D not certain. The CDR3 runs to 11 residues. Germline CDR1 and CDR2: SGHDN and FVKESK. Trimming removed 5 bases at V and 5 bases at J, with 6 bases between. CDR3: CASSLKETQYF. The CDR3 bases are TGTGCCAGCAGCTTAAAGGAGACCCAGTACTTC.

This chain joins TRBV7-9 and TRBJ2-7, with D unclear. CDR3 length: 13 residues. Trimming stripped 1 base from V and 3 bases from J, with 7 bases between. Germline V lookup: CDR1 SEHNR, CDR2 FQNEAQ (reference sequence). Here the CDR3 reads CASSLDTYYEQYF. The CDR3 coding sequence is TGTGCCAGCAGCTTAGACACCTACTACGAGCAGTACTTC.

The CDR3 DNA reads TGTGCCGAAGGGACTAGCGGGAGAGCAAACGAGCAGTACTTC. This encodes CAEGTSGRANEQYF. The chain recombines TRBV30 with TRBJ2-7; 14 positions match TRBD2. V lost 8 bases and J lost 5; bases outside the gene matches: 8. Germline CDR1 reads GTSNPN; CDR2 reads SVGIG (reference sequence). The CDR3 is 14 residues long.

This clone was recorded once. The rearrangement links TRBV28 to TRBJ1-1; D is perhaps TRBD1 (5 bases). Trimming removed 5 bases at V and 5 bases at J, with 12 bases between. Germline V lookup: CDR1 MDHEN, CDR2 SYDVKM. The CDR3 length is 13 residues. The CDR3 reads CASSGQGWTEAFF. For the CDR3, the DNA is TGTGCCAGCAGTGGCCAGGGATGGACTGAAGCTTTCTTT. The variable domain in full, completed from reference TRBV28 and TRBJ1-1, reads DVKVTQSSRYLVKRTGEKVFLECVQDMDHENMFWYRQDPGLGLRLIYFSYDVKMKEKGDIPEGYSVSREKKERFSLILESASTNQTSMYLCASSGQGWTEAFFGQGTRLTVV.

The V call is TRBV7-6, the J call TRBJ2-5; 7 nucleotides match TRBD2. This CDR3 region has 15 residues. CDR1 is SGHVS and CDR2 is FNYEAQ in the germline V gene. V gave up 2 bases and J gave up 5 bases; unmatched junction bases: 8. CDR3 loop: CASSLSGGLGETQYF. Here the CDR3 DNA reads TGTGCCAGCAGCTTATCGGGAGGCCTTGGGGAGACCCAGTACTTC.

The chain is built from TRBV19 and TRBJ1-1; D is possibly TRBD1 (5 bases). The CDR3 covers 14 residues. With 7 bases removed from V and 4 bases from J, the gap between germline ends came to 16 bases. Germline values: CDR1 LNHDA, CDR2 SQIVND (reference sequence). CDR3 nucleotides: TGTGCCAGTACGCTCTTGGGGACTCGCACTGAAGCTTTCTTT. Its protein product is CASTLLGTRTEAFF.

The sample holds one count of this clone. The gene calls are TRBV7-8 and TRBJ1-2; D is possibly TRBD1 (5 bases). Germline loops: CDR1 SGHVS, CDR2 FQNEAQ. Between the trimmed V and J ends, which lost 8 bases and 0 bases, there was a span of 10 bases. This CDR3 is built from 13 residues. CDR3 in amino acids: CASGGSTNYGYTF. The CDR3 coding sequence is TGTGCCAGCGGGGGGTCAACTAACTATGGCTACACCTTC. The variable domain in full, with the rest retrieved from reference TRBV7-8 and TRBJ1-2, is GAGVSQSPRYKVAKRGQDVALRCDPISGHVSLFWYQQALGQGPEFLTYFQNEAQLDKSGLPSDRFFAERPEGSVSTLKIQRTQQEDSAVYLCASGGSTNYGYTFGSGTRLTVV.

DNA of the CDR3: TGCGCCAGCAGCTCCTCCGGACTAGCGGTTCAAGAGACCCAGTACTTC. Amino acids: CASSSSGLAVQETQYF. The chain employs TRBV5-1 and TRBJ2-5; TRBD2 aligns across 10 bases. J was trimmed by 2 bases and V by 3 bases; bases with no gene match: 7. Germline V lookup: CDR1 SGHRS, CDR2 YFSETQ. CDR3 length equals 16 residues.

The chain is built from TRBV7-2 and TRBJ2-6, with a possible D match to TRBD1 (5 bases). Germline V gene sequence: CDR1 SGHTA, CDR2 FQGNSA. V was pared by 5 bases and J by 0 bases, with 8 bases between. The CDR3 length is 15 residues. CDR3 region: CASSTDSSGANVLTF. The CDR3 coding sequence is TGTGCCAGCAGCACCGACAGCTCTGGGGCCAACGTCCTGACTTTC.

V is TRBV29-1 and J is TRBJ2-3; possibly TRBD2 for D (7 bases). The germline V gene has CDR1 SQVTM and CDR2 ANQGSEA. The CDR3 has 15 amino acids. V was shortened by 4 bases and J by 4 bases, with 18 bases between the two germline ends. The CDR3 protein is CSVGRRGGVSDTQYF. CDR3 in DNA: TGCAGCGTTGGTAGGAGGGGGGGCGTTTCAGATACGCAGTATTTT.

The rearrangement uses TRBV11-2 and TRBJ1-5; weak D call: TRBD1 (5 bases). V was clipped by 3 bases and J by 7 bases, with 13 bases between them. Germline assignment: CDR1 SGHAT and CDR2 FQNNGV. The length of the CDR3 is 14 residues. DNA for the CDR3: TGTGCCAGCAGCTTTAACAGGTTTGGACAGCCCCAGCATTTT. This translates into CASSFNRFGQPQHF.

This rearrangement joins TRBV20-1 to TRBJ2-3, with D perhaps assigned TRBD1 or TRBD2 (5 bases each). The CDR3 has 11 residues. Trimming cost V 6 bases and J 2 bases, with 6 bases left between them. The germline CDR1 and CDR2 sequences are DFQATT and SNEGSKA (reference sequence). The CDR3 DNA follows: TGCAGTGCCGGGACCACAGATACGCAGTATTTT. Translating gives CSAGTTDTQYF.

This clone showed up just once. The chain recombines TRBV11-2 with TRBJ2-5; TRBD2 agrees at 12 bases. The germline V gene has CDR1 SGHAT and CDR2 FQNNGV. The CDR3 sequence is 16 residues long. V trimming: 3 bases; J trimming: 5 bases; junction bases outside the gene matches: 7. The CDR3 spells CASSLGLAGRRETQYF. The CDR3 DNA reads as TGTGCCAGCAGCTTGGGACTAGCGGGCCGCCGGGAGACCCAGTACTTC.

Remarks on this clone: A read error may produce the germline difference seen at one junction end. The chain couples TRBV7-7 to TRBJ2-1; D uncertain. The germline gives CDR1 SSHAT, CDR2 FNYEAQ (reference sequence). The CDR3 consists of 13 residues. The CDR3 loop is CASSSEAYNEQFF. In DNA form, the CDR3 reads TGTGCTAGCAGCTCCGAGGCCTACAATGAGCAGTTCTTC.

V is TRBV4-1 and J is TRBJ2-7, with D unresolved. The length of the CDR3 is 14 residues. V gave up 2 bases and J gave up 3 bases, with 11 bases separating them. Germline values: CDR1 MGHRA, CDR2 YSYEKL. The CDR3 nucleotides read TGCGCCAGCAGCCAAACCGACGGTTTCTACGAGCAGTACTTC. Translation: CASSQTDGFYEQYF.

The rearrangement uses TRBV7-9 and TRBJ1-6; maybe TRBD1 (5 bases). V was clipped by 4 bases and J by 3 bases, with 13 bases between them. Germline V lookup: CDR1 SEHNR, CDR2 FQNEAQ (reference sequence). The length of the CDR3 is 16 residues. CDR3 sequence: CASSSPGALYNSPLHF. The CDR3 nucleotides read TGTGCCAGCAGCTCCCCTGGGGCGCTCTATAATTCACCCCTCCACTTT.

This chain links TRBV29-1 with TRBJ1-2; 8 nucleotides line up with TRBD1. Germline CDR1 reads SQVTM; CDR2 reads ANQGSEA. The V and J ends lost 4 bases and 8 bases, in that order; junction bases with no gene match: 6. This CDR3 comprises 12 residues. CDR3 region: CSVGQGREGYTF. The CDR3 DNA follows: TGCAGCGTTGGACAGGGGAGGGAGGGCTACACCTTC.

The rearrangement joins TRBV5-1 to TRBJ1-5, with no clear D. Trimming took off 2 bases at V and 0 bases at J, with 9 bases between the two ends. The CDR3 is 15 residues long. CDR1 is SGHRS, CDR2 YFSETQ, per germline. The CDR3 reads CASSFGVNSNQPQHF. The DNA for the CDR3 is TGCGCCAGCAGCTTCGGGGTGAATAGCAATCAGCCCCAGCATTTT. Full variable domain (outside the CDR3, taken from reference TRBV5-1 and TRBJ1-5): KAGVTQTPRYLIKTRGQQVTLSCSPISGHRSVSWYQQTPGQGLQFLFEYFSETQRNKGNFPGRFSGRQFSNSRSEMNVSTLELGDSALYLCASSFGVNSNQPQHFGDGTRLSIL.